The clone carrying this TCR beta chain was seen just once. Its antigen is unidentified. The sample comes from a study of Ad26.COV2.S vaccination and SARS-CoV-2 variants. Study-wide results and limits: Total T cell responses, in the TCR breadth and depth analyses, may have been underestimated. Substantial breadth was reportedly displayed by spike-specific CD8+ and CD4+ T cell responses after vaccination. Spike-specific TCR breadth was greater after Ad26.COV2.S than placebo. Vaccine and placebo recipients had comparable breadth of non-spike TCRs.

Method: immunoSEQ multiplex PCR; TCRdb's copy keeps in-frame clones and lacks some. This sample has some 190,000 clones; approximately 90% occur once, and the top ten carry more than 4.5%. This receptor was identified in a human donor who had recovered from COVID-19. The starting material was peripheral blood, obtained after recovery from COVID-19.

The CDR3, as DNA: TGTGCCGTAAAAGGACAGGGAGCAACTAATGAAAAACTGTTTTTT. Amino acids: CAVKGQGATNEKLFF. V is TRBV10-3 and J is TRBJ1-4, with 8 bases lining up with TRBD1. J lost 0 bases, V lost 11 bases, and 8 bases had no gene match. The germline V gene encodes CDR1 ENHRY and CDR2 SYGVKD. CDR3 length: 15 amino acids.